This is a list of T cell receptor beta chains from one sample in a study of early T cells in non-severe SARS-CoV-2 infection. MiXCR was run by TCRdb on the 5' RACE reads, yielding one entry per CDR3 protein. The sample has approximately 69,000 distinct CDR3 sequences, about 9.4% seen once. The material sequenced was whole blood. The receptors come from an adult who was a healthcare worker with PCR-confirmed SARS-CoV-2 infection or an uninfected control (not recorded which). The CDR3 runs from the conserved cysteine through the conserved F or W. A D gene is named only where the DNA matches it firmly. Size is stated for part of the rows, as once, few or many counts, or as a class when the clone is expanded.

CDR3 protein	CDR3 DNA	clone size	V gene	D gene	J gene
CSGAGGYDEQFF	TGCAGCGGAGCGGGGGGGTATGATGAGCAGTTCTTC	NA	TRBV29-1	TRBD2	TRBJ2-1
CASKGVEGASSYEQYF	TGTGCCAGCAAGGGGGTGGAAGGGGCTAGCTCCTACGAGCAGTACTTC	NA	TRBV6-1	NA	TRBJ2-7
CASSLATGLNTEAFF	TGTGCCAGCAGCTTAGCCACCGGATTGAACACTGAAGCTTTCTTT	many	TRBV7-9	NA	TRBJ1-1
CSVEAAGANVLIF	TGCAGCGTGGAGGCGGCTGGGGCCAACGTCCTGATTTTC	NA	TRBV29-1	NA	TRBJ2-6
CASSPRGTHLNEQFF	TGTGCCAGCAGCCCTAGAGGTACACACCTCAATGAGCAGTTCTTC	many	TRBV11-2	NA	TRBJ2-1
CASSRSGGKETQYF	TGCGCCAGCAGCAGGTCAGGGGGCAAAGAGACCCAGTACTTC	many	TRBV4-3	TRBD1	TRBJ2-5
CASSYSWDAYGYTF	TGTGCCAGCAGTTACTCTTGGGATGCCTATGGCTACACCTTC	many	TRBV6-6	NA	TRBJ1-2
CASSTLTSSSYNEQFF	TGTGCCAGCAGCACCTTAACTAGCAGCTCCTACAATGAGCAGTTCTTC	NA	TRBV7-9	NA	TRBJ2-1
CASTPLDYGYTF	TGTGCCAGCACCCCACTCGACTATGGCTACACCTTC	many	TRBV6-1	NA	TRBJ1-2
CASRTASDEQFF	TGTGCCAGCAGAACCGCTAGCGATGAGCAGTTCTTC	NA	TRBV12-3/TRBV12-4	NA	TRBJ2-1
CASSSRSSGSYNEQFF	TGTGCCAGTAGTTCCCGAAGTAGCGGGAGCTACAATGAGCAGTTCTTC	NA	TRBV19	TRBD2	TRBJ2-1
CSARYPGGAAGELFF	TGCAGTGCTAGGTATCCCGGGGGGGCCGCCGGGGAGCTGTTTTTT	few	TRBV20-1	TRBD2	TRBJ2-2
CASSRQGRADTQYF	TGCGCCAGCAGCCGACAGGGTCGCGCAGATACGCAGTATTTT	few	TRBV5-1	TRBD1	TRBJ2-3
CASSPGGQALSGANVLTF	TGTGCCAGCAGCCCCGGGGGACAGGCCCTTTCTGGGGCCAACGTCCTGACTTTC	many	TRBV7-9	TRBD1	TRBJ2-6
CASSLGSRGETQYF	TGTGCCAGCAGCTTAGGCTCCCGGGGGGAGACCCAGTACTTC	many	TRBV7-6	NA	TRBJ2-5
CASSQDIGGSSPLHF	TGTGCCAGCAGCCAAGATATAGGAGGCTCGTCGCCCCTCCACTTT	many	TRBV3-1	NA	TRBJ1-6
CASSSDRYTQYF	TGCGCCAGCTCCTCGGACAGATATACGCAGTATTTT	NA	TRBV10-2	NA	TRBJ2-3
CSVEVLGLTQYF	TGCAGCGTTGAAGTTTTGGGGCTTACGCAGTATTTT	NA	TRBV29-1	NA	TRBJ2-3
CASSHSSGGAGEQYF	TGTGCCAGCAGCCACTCTAGCGGGGGGGCTGGCGAGCAGTACTTC	NA	TRBV3-1	TRBD2	TRBJ2-7
CASSSSGSGRQETQYF	TGTGCCAGCAGCTCCAGTGGTAGCGGGAGACAAGAGACCCAGTACTTC	many	TRBV5-6	TRBD2	TRBJ2-5
CASSKATMRGSSYEQYF	TGTGCCAGCAGCAAAGCTACAATGCGCGGGAGCTCCTACGAGCAGTACTTC	NA	TRBV21-1	NA	TRBJ2-7
CAITGTSGDEQYF	TGTGCCATCACCGGGACTAGCGGAGACGAGCAGTACTTC	few	TRBV10-3	TRBD2	TRBJ2-7
CASSLVTDEQYF	TGTGCCAGCAGCTTAGTAACTGACGAGCAGTACTTC	many	TRBV11-2	NA	TRBJ2-7
CASSQDLGAHGNQPQHF	TGTGCCAGCAGCCAAGATCTGGGGGCGCATGGCAATCAGCCCCAGCATTTT	NA	TRBV4-2	NA	TRBJ1-5
CASSSRGQTYNEQFF	TGTGCCAGCAGCTCTCGGGGACAGACCTACAATGAGCAGTTCTTC	many	TRBV11-2	TRBD1	TRBJ2-1
CSARTGNSGANVLTF	TGCAGTGCTAGGACAGGGAACTCTGGGGCCAACGTCCTGACTTTC	few	TRBV20-1	TRBD1	TRBJ2-6
CASSPLWGRREQYF	TGTGCCAGCAGCCCCCTATGGGGGAGAAGAGAGCAGTACTTC	many	TRBV7-2	NA	TRBJ2-7
CATSPISGSRPDTQYF	TGTGCCACCAGCCCTATTAGCGGGAGTAGGCCAGATACGCAGTATTTT	many	TRBV24-1	TRBD2	TRBJ2-3
CASREDTLNTEAFF	TGTGCCAGCAGGGAGGACACTTTGAACACTGAAGCTTTCTTT	NA	TRBV7-3	NA	TRBJ1-1
CASSQAEGYNEQFF	TGCGCCAGCAGCCAAGCGGAGGGGTACAATGAGCAGTTCTTC	many	TRBV4-1	NA	TRBJ2-1
CASSMRLNNEQFF	TGTGCCAGTAGTATGAGGCTGAACAATGAGCAGTTCTTC	NA	TRBV19	NA	TRBJ2-1
CASSLGQNQPQHF	TGTGCCAGCAGCTTAGGTCAGAATCAGCCCCAGCATTTT	few	TRBV7-9	NA	TRBJ1-5
CASSLDSIGQFF	TGTGCCAGCAGCTTAGATTCTATTGGGCAGTTCTTC	NA	TRBV7-9	NA	TRBJ2-1
CASSQDSSGSGGDTQYF	TGTGCCAGCAGCCAAGACTCTAGCGGGAGTGGTGGAGATACGCAGTATTTT	many	TRBV4-2	TRBD2	TRBJ2-3
CASSYRTGGPETQYF	TGTGCCAGCAGCTACCGGACAGGGGGCCCGGAGACCCAGTACTTC	few	TRBV9	TRBD1	TRBJ2-5
CASSESTAGRNTIYF	TGCGCCAGCAGTGAGTCGACGGCAGGGCGAAACACCATATATTTT	many	TRBV10-1	NA	TRBJ1-3
CASSQRNYEQYF	TGTGCCAGCAGCCAAAGGAACTACGAGCAGTACTTC	NA	TRBV7-6	NA	TRBJ2-7
CASSLDGHRTDTQYF	TGCGCCAGCAGCTTGGACGGCCACCGCACAGATACGCAGTATTTT	few	TRBV5-1	NA	TRBJ2-3
CAWIVRPDTGELFF	TGTGCCTGGATCGTCCGGCCGGACACCGGGGAGCTGTTTTTT	few	TRBV30	NA	TRBJ2-2
CASSGDNEKLFF	TGTGCCAGCAGTGGGGATAATGAAAAACTGTTTTTT	many	TRBV28	NA	TRBJ1-4
CASSSPPGGPSGNTIYF	TGTGCCAGCAGTTCTCCTCCGGGAGGTCCCTCTGGAAACACCATATATTTT	NA	TRBV28	NA	TRBJ1-3
CASSSTGRYGYTF	TGTGCCAGCAGTTCGACAGGGCGTTATGGCTACACCTTC	many	TRBV27	TRBD1	TRBJ1-2
CASSPSGGQGKAFYEQYF	TGTGCCAGCAGCCCCTCAGGGGGACAGGGGAAAGCCTTTTACGAGCAGTACTTC	few	TRBV3-1	TRBD1	TRBJ2-7
CASSLVGTGGAETQYF	TGTGCCAGCAGTTTAGTGGGGACAGGGGGCGCGGAGACCCAGTACTTC	few	TRBV27	TRBD1	TRBJ2-5
CASSPSGGGGYTF	TGTGCCAGCAGCCCCTCAGGAGGGGGCGGCTACACCTTC	few	TRBV7-9	TRBD1	TRBJ1-2
CRAGTGLAERGPDTQYF	TGCAGAGCCGGGACAGGGCTAGCGGAAAGGGGGCCAGATACGCAGTATTTT	few	TRBV20-1	TRBD1	TRBJ2-3
CATTGGLAGGLRSYEQYF	TGTGCCACCACGGGCGGACTAGCGGGGGGTCTAAGATCCTACGAGCAGTACTTC	NA	TRBV7-2	TRBD2	TRBJ2-7
CSVKGVSRPFYQETQYF	TGCAGCGTTAAAGGGGTTTCAAGGCCGTTCTACCAAGAGACCCAGTACTTC	few	TRBV29-1	NA	TRBJ2-5
CSARDLASDHTDTQYF	TGCAGTGCTAGAGATCTTGCTAGCGACCACACAGATACGCAGTATTTT	few	TRBV20-1	NA	TRBJ2-3